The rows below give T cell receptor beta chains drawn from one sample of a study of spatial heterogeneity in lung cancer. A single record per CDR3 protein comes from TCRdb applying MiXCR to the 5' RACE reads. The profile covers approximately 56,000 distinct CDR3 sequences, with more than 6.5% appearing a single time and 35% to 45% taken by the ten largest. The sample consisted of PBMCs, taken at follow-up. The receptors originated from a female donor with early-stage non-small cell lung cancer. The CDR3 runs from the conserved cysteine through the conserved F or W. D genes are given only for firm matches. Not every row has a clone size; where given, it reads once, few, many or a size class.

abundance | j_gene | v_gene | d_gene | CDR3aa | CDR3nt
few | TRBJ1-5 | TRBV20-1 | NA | CSARGPEGWGNQPQHF | TGCAGTGCTAGGGGCCCGGAGGGTTGGGGCAATCAGCCCCAGCATTTT
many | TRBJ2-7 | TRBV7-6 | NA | CASSLHAAYEQYF | TGTGCCAGCAGCTTACATGCGGCCTACGAGCAGTACTTC
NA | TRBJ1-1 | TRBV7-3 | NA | CASSLGSRSLHTEAFF | TGTGCCAGCAGCTTAGGTTCTCGCAGCCTGCACACTGAAGCTTTCTTT
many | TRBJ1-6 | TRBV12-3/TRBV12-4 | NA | CASSLDPAIGSPLHF | TGTGCCAGCAGTTTAGACCCGGCGATTGGCTCACCCCTCCACTTT
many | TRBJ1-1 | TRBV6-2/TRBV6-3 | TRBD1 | CASSRTGYDTEAFF | TGTGCCAGCAGCAGGACAGGGTATGACACTGAAGCTTTCTTT
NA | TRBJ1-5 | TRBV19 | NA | CASSIGEGRRQPQHF | TGTGCCAGTAGTATTGGGGAGGGAAGACGTCAGCCCCAGCATTTT
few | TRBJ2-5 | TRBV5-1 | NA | CASSGGARKETQYF | TGCGCCAGCAGCGGGGGGGCTAGGAAAGAGACCCAGTACTTC
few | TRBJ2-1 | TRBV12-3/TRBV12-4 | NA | CASSLANNEQFF | TGTGCCAGCAGTTTGGCGAACAATGAGCAGTTCTTC
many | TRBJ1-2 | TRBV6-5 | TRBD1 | CASSHRTGSNYGYTF | TGTGCCAGCAGCCACCGGACAGGGAGCAACTATGGCTACACCTTC
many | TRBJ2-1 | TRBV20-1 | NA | CSARGRGGYNEQFF | TGCAGTGCTAGAGGACGCGGCGGGTACAATGAGCAGTTCTTC
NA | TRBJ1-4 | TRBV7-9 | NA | CASSLAIRGEKLFF | TGTGCCAGCAGCTTAGCAATCAGGGGTGAAAAACTGTTTTTT
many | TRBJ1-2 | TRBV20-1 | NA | CSAPRAGDAEGYTF | TGCAGTGCTCCGAGGGCAGGGGATGCGGAGGGCTACACCTTC
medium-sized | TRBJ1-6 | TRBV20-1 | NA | CSARDERKGVPWSPLHF | TGCAGTGCTAGAGATGAGAGAAAGGGGGTTCCATGGTCACCCCTCCACTTT
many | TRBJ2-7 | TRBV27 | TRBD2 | CASSLGTSGYEQYF | TGTGCCAGCAGTTTAGGGACTAGCGGGTACGAGCAGTACTTC
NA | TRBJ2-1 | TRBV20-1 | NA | CSAGDSSTLSRNEQFF | TGCAGTGCTGGGGACTCATCAACCCTATCGAGGAATGAGCAGTTCTTC
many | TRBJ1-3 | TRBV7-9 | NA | CASSLQLNTIYF | TGTGCCAGCAGCTTGCAGCTAAACACCATATATTTT
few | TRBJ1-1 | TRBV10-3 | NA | CAISLQGNTEAFF | TGTGCCATCAGTCTACAGGGGAACACTGAAGCTTTCTTT
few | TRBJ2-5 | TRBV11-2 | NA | CASSSSGPNFSETQYF | TGTGCCAGCAGCTCCTCCGGACCAAACTTTTCAGAGACCCAGTACTTC
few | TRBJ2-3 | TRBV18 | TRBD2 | CASSPAGADTQYF | TGTGCCAGCTCACCCGCGGGGGCAGATACGCAGTATTTT
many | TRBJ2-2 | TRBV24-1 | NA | CATEVPNTGELFF | TGTGCCACCGAGGTCCCGAACACCGGGGAGCTGTTTTTT
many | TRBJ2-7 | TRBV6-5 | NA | CASSYSKGLHEQYF | TGTGCCAGCAGTTACTCGAAAGGACTTCACGAGCAGTACTTC
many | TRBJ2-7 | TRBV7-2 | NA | CASSPQVIYEQYF | TGTGCCAGCAGCCCTCAGGTAATTTACGAGCAGTACTTC
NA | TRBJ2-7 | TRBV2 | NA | CASSEAISQSYEQYF | TGTGCCAGCAGTGAAGCCATTTCACAATCCTACGAGCAGTACTTC
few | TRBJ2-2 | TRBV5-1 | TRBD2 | CASSLVGSGTSGELFF | TGCGCCAGCAGCTTGGTCGGTAGCGGGACCTCCGGGGAGCTGTTTTTT
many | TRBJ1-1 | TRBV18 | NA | CASSTLRDTEAFF | TGTGCCAGCTCCACGCTCCGGGACACTGAAGCTTTCTTT
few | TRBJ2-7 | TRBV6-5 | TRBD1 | CASSYPGGSSYEQYF | TGTGCCAGCAGTTACCCAGGGGGTAGCTCCTACGAGCAGTACTTC
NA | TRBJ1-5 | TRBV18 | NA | CASSALNGNQPQHF | TGTGCCAGCTCAGCCCTCAATGGCAATCAGCCCCAGCATTTT
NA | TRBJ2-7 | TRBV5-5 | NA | CASSLLHSQGEQYF | TGTGCCAGCAGCTTGCTTCATTCTCAGGGGGAGCAGTACTTC
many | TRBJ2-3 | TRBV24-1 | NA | CATSEDGADTQYF | TGTGCCACCAGTGAAGACGGGGCAGATACGCAGTATTTT
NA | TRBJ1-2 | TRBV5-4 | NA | CASSYGSDTNYGYTF | TGTGCCAGCAGCTACGGGTCGGACACTAACTATGGCTACACCTTC
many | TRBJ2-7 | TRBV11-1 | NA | CASSLAASYEQYF | TGTGCCAGCAGCTTAGCGGCCTCCTACGAGCAGTACTTC
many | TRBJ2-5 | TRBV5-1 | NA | CASSLGFGETQYF | TGCGCCAGCAGCTTGGGTTTTGGGGAGACCCAGTACTTC
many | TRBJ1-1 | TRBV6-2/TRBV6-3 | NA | CASSYRQGGSTEAFF | TGTGCCAGCAGTTACCGTCAAGGGGGGAGCACTGAAGCTTTCTTT
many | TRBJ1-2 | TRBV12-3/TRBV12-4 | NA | CASTLGGGMYGYTF | TGTGCCAGCACCTTGGGGGGGGGCATGTACGGCTACACCTTC
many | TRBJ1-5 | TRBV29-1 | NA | CSVDGDCNQPQHF | TGCAGCGTTGATGGGGACTGCAATCAGCCCCAGCATTTT
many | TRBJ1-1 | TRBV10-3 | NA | CAISESKVQAFF | TGTGCCATCAGTGAGTCGAAGGTGCAAGCTTTCTTT
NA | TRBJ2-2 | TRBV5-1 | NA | CASRIQGARGNGPNTGELFF | TGCGCCAGCAGAATCCAAGGGGCCAGGGGAAATGGCCCGAACACCGGGGAGCTGTTTTTT
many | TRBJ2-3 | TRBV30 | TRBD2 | CAWSRERGGTDTQYF | TGTGCCTGGAGTCGAGAGCGGGGGGGCACAGATACGCAGTATTTT
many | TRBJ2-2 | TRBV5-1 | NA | CASSLPPQGLNTGELFF | TGCGCCAGCAGCCTCCCCCCGCAGGGGCTGAACACCGGGGAGCTGTTTTTT
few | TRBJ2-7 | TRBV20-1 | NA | CSARSPTVPYEQYF | TGCAGTGCTAGATCGCCGACAGTCCCCTACGAGCAGTACTTC
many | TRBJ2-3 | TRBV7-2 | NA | CASSFLGTDTQYF | TGTGCCAGCAGCTTCCTAGGCACAGATACGCAGTATTTT
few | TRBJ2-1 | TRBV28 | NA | CASSPRGHLNNEQFF | TGTGCCAGCAGTCCGAGGGGACACCTAAACAATGAGCAGTTCTTC
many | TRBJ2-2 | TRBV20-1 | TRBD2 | CSASGGVPGELFF | TGCAGTGCTAGCGGGGGGGTCCCCGGGGAGCTGTTTTTT
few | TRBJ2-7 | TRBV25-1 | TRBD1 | CASSEWGTASYEQYF | TGTGCCAGCAGTGAATGGGGGACAGCCTCCTACGAGCAGTACTTC
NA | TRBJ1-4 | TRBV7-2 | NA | CASSSRSGEKLFF | TGTGCCAGCAGCTCCCGTTCAGGAGAAAAACTGTTTTTT
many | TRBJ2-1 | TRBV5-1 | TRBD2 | CASSSGLDPLRNEQFF | TGCGCCAGCAGCTCGGGACTAGACCCCCTTCGGAATGAGCAGTTCTTC
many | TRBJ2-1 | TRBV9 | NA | CASSVERHEQFF | TGTGCCAGCAGCGTAGAAAGGCATGAGCAGTTCTTC
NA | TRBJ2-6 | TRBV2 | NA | CASSVRSSGANVLTF | TGTGCCAGCAGTGTAAGGAGCTCTGGGGCCAACGTCCTGACTTTC
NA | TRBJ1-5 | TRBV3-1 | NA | CASSQQGSQPQHF | TGTGCCAGCAGCCAACAGGGGAGTCAGCCCCAGCATTTT
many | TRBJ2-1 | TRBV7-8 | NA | CASSLINEQFF | TGTGCCAGCAGCTTAATCAATGAGCAGTTCTTC
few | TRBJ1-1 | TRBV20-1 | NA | CSARDRTAPWGTEAFF | TGCAGTGCTAGAGACCGCACTGCGCCGTGGGGCACTGAAGCTTTCTTT
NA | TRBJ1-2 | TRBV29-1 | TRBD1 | CSVSGTATNYGYTF | TGCAGCGTGTCGGGGACAGCCACTAACTATGGCTACACCTTC
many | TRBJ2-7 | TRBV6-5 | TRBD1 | CASGTGPSYEQYF | TGTGCCAGCGGGACAGGGCCTTCATACGAGCAGTACTTC
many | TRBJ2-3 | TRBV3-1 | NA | CASSMNGPGTQYF | TGTGCCAGCAGCATGAACGGACCCGGGACGCAGTATTTT